A single T cell receptor beta chain is shown here with its context. This clone was observed a few times. The antigen it recognizes is unknown. Base quality data are lacking; no much larger clone is found one base away. Libraries were built with the immunoSEQ multiplex PCR assay. Following the manufacturer's protocol, the hsTCRB Kit was used to amplify rearranged TCR beta chain sequences. TCRB libraries were sequenced on an Illumina MiSeq. Under the source paper's analysis protocol: Demultiplexing, trimming and gene mapping were performed with the kit vendor's proprietary platform. In TCRdb, the immuneACCESS table is reduced to in-frame sequences with V and J assigned. These tables do not hold every clone; where another copy was compared, an unresolved V gene accounts for under half, and the others remain unexplained. V and J calls and clone size are given by that table; D and trimming were obtained from the DNA. Counted in this sample were around 80,000 clones; approximately 85% of them appeared once. The top ten clonotypes cover over 0.7% of the sample.

Clipping removes 5 bases from V and 9 bases from J, with 4 as the unmatched junction base count. The germline V gene (reference sequence) sets CDR1 to SEHNR and CDR2 to FQNEAQ. The CDR3 has 12 amino acids, counting the end cysteine and phenylalanine. Just CDR3 DNA is preserved here, 36 bases in frame from base 1. The sample is drawn from a study of a mutant IDH1 vaccine in newly diagnosed glioma (dated by TCRdb to the early 2020s). Background on the whole study: Patients received eight vaccinations in weeks 1, 3, 5, 7, 11, 15, 19 and 23, corresponding to visits V03 through V10. In the chemotherapy-containing groups, vaccination started alongside temozolomide cycles, whereas in patients who had radiotherapy alone it started 4-6 weeks after radiotherapy. Of the 32 patients who were treated, 62.5% were male and roughly 40% were female, and the mean age was approximately 40 years. Before enrollment, most patients had been given radiochemotherapy with temozolomide as standard therapy, while the rest had received either radiotherapy alone or temozolomide alone. Peripheral blood samples were drawn at six visits, namely V03 (baseline), V05, V07, V10, V12 and V13. Longitudinal TCRB deep sequencing was done for roughly 23 treated patients, wherever samples were available for exploratory analyses. Study-level results and caveats: Selection of PBMC samples for TCRB deep sequencing was based on availability. Vaccine-induced immune responses across multiple MHC alleles were detected in approximately 93% of patients. According to the authors, sample limitations meant that analyses of patient blood samples could not be reproduced. Changes in the top peripheral T cell clonotypes picked up by TCRB sequencing did not appear to be linked to pseudoprogression.

The time point tag for this specimen amounts to: week 23, last vaccination. Each vaccine dose, consisting of 300 ug of a 20-mer mutant IDH1 peptide in Montanide, was administered subcutaneously with topical imiquimod. The donors had newly diagnosed IDH1-mutant astrocytomas of WHO grade 3 or 4 that showed loss of nuclear ATRX. The samples were drawn from NOA16, a multicentre, single-arm, open-label phase I trial in Germany that tested a mutant IDH1 peptide vaccine in humans for the first time. Genomic DNA for TCRB sequencing was extracted from EDTA blood using the DNeasy Blood and Tissue Kit. This receptor was obtained from a woman between 45 and 65 years old with glioma. The chain was built from TRBV7-9 and TRBJ1-5; TRBD1 fits 7 bases in the junction. This material consisted of PBMCs, taken from a glioma patient whose treatment included an IDH1 peptide vaccine. The nucleotides read TGTGCCAGCAGCACAGGGGTCAGGCCCCAGCATTTT. Its protein reads: CASSTGVRPQHF.